These 9 T cell receptor beta chains share one sample of origin, sequenced in a study of OX40 agonist ivuxolimab in advanced cancers. Only in-frame clones appear in the TCRdb table, and some are missing; sequencing was by immunoSEQ multiplex PCR. The repertoire holds 130,000 or so clones, with about 92% as singletons. The sample in question was CD4+ or CD8+ T cells sorted from blood, obtained in a trial of the OX40 agonist ivuxolimab. The receptor source for this set is an adult with an advanced solid tumor such as melanoma, head and neck, liver or kidney cancer.

The chain recombines TRBV19 with TRBJ2-5; D is undetermined. TRBJ2-7 matches the DNA end more closely, so the J call is doubtful. Germline V lookup: CDR1 LNHDA, CDR2 SQIVND (reference sequence). The CDR3 extends over 16 amino acids. CDR3 in DNA: TGTGCCAGTAGTATCCGGGTTGGTTCCACCGGAGACGAGCAGTACTTC. Its protein is CASSIRVGSTGDEQYF.

The chain couples TRBV5-8 to TRBJ1-2; a weak D match, TRBD1 (6 bases). Germline CDR1 and CDR2: SGHTS and YDEGEE. The V end was cut by 2 bases, the J end by 2 bases, with 10 bases between. The CDR3 has 14 residues. The CDR3 coding sequence is TGTGCCAGCAGCTTCCGGGGGCAGAACTATGGCTACACCTTC. Amino acids: CASSFRGQNYGYTF.

This chain connects TRBV7-9 to TRBJ1-6, with D unclear. V gave up 5 bases and J gave up 10 bases, with 15 bases separating them. Germline lookup yields CDR1 SEHNR and CDR2 FQNEAQ (reference sequence). The CDR3 totals 14 residues. The CDR3 DNA reads TGTGCCAGCAGCCCCGGGAGGGAAGGATCACCCCTCCACTTT. Protein: CASSPGREGSPLHF.

The V and J genes are TRBV6-5 and TRBJ2-2, with D possibly matching TRBD1 (5 bases). CDR1 and CDR2 from the germline V gene are MNHEY and SVGAGI. Between the trimmed V and J ends, which lost 6 bases and 4 bases, there was a span of 15 bases. This CDR3 contains 15 residues. The chain's CDR3 is CASRSGRRITGELFF. In nucleotides, the CDR3 is TGTGCCAGCAGATCAGGGCGGCGGATCACCGGGGAGCTGTTTTTT.

The CDR3 spells CSAAGGFRGERTQYF. CDR3 sequence (DNA): TGCAGCGCCGCCGGAGGGTTTAGGGGTGAGAGGACCCAGTACTTC. The chain employs TRBV29-1 and TRBJ2-5; D is possibly TRBD2 (6 bases). Deletions cut 7 bases from V and 7 bases from J, with 25 bases between. CDR1 SQVTM and CDR2 ANQGSEA come from the germline V gene. The CDR3 spans 15 residues.

The J gene is TRBJ2-6, the V gene TRBV27; D may match TRBD1 or TRBD2 (5 bases each). Between the trimmed V and J ends, which lost 2 bases and 0 bases, there was a span of 14 bases. From germline, CDR1 is MNHEY and CDR2 SMNVEV (reference sequence). This CDR3 spans 18 amino acids. CDR3 nucleotide sequence: TGTGCCAGCAGTTTAATTGCCGGGGCCCCCTCTGGGGCCAACGTCCTGACTTTC. Translated: CASSLIAGAPSGANVLTF.

J is TRBJ1-5 and V is TRBV6-5, with a possible D match to TRBD1 (5 bases). The CDR3 sequence is 14 residues long. Trimming took off 6 bases at V and 3 bases at J, with 12 bases between the two ends. The germline V gene encodes CDR1 MNHEY and CDR2 SVGAGI. CDR3 sequence: CASSPGQDNQPQHF. The CDR3 nucleotides are TGTGCCAGCAGCCCTGGACAAGACAATCAGCCCCAGCATTTT.

This clone was seen just once. The rearrangement uses TRBV11-2 and TRBJ2-1, with a weak D call TRBD2 (7 bases). Germline-derived CDR1 and CDR2 are SGHAT and FQNNGV. The CDR3 spans 15 residues. V lost 0 bases to trimming and J lost 4 bases, with 10 bases between them. As DNA, the CDR3 is TGTGCCAGCAGCTTAGACGGGGGGCCATACAATGAGCAGTTCTTC. It translates to CASSLDGGPYNEQFF. Combining the CDR3 with reference TRBV11-2 and TRBJ2-1 gives the whole variable domain EAGVAQSPRYKIIEKRQSVAFWCNPISGHATLYWYQQILGQGPKLLIQFQNNGVVDDSQLPKDRFSAERLKGVDSTLKIQPAKLEDSAVYLCASSLDGGPYNEQFFGPGTRLTVL.

On this clone itself: The sample carries other DNA sequences with the same CDR3. The chain has TRBV5-1 and TRBJ1-2; D possibly corresponds to TRBD1 (6 bases). Germline V gene lookup returns CDR1 SGHRS and CDR2 YFSETQ. V was shortened by 0 bases and J by 7 bases, with 10 bases between the two germline ends. This CDR3 has 13 amino acids. The DNA of the CDR3 is TGCGCCAGCAGCTTGGCACAGGGTGGTGGCTACACCTTC. Translated, it gives CASSLAQGGGYTF.